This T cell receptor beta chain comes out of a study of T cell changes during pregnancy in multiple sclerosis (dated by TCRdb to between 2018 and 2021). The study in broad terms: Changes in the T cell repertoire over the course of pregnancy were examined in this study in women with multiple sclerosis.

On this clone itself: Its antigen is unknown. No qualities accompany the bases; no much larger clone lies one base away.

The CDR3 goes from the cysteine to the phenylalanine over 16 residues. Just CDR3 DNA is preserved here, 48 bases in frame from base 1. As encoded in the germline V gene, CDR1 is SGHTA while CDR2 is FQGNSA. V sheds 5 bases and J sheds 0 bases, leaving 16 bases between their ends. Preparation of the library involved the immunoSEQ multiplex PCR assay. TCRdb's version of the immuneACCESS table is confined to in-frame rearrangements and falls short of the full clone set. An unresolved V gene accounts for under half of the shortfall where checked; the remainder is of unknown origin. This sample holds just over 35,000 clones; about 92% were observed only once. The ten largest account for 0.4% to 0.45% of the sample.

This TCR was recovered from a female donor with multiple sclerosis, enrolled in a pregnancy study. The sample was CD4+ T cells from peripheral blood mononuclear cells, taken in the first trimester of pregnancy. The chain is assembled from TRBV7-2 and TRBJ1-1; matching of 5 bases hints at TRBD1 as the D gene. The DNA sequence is TGTGCCAGCAGCCCCCGTGCGGCAGGGCTGAACACTGAAGCTTTCTTT. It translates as CASSPRAAGLNTEAFF.